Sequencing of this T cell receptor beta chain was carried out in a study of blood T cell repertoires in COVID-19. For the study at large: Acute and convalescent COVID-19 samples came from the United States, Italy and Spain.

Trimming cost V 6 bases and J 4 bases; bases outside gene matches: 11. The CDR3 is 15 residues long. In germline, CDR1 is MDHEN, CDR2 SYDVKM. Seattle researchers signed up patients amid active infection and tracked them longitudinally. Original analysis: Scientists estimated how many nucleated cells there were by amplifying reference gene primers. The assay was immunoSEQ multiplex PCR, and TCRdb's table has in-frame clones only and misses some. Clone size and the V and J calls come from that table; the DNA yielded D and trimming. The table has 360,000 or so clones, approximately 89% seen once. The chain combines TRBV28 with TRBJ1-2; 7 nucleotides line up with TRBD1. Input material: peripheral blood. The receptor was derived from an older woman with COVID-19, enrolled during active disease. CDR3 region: CASSRDRDLLYGYTF. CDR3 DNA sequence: TGTGCCAGCAGCCGAGACAGGGACCTTCTCTATGGCTACACCTTC.